Each of the 25 T cell receptor beta chains below was sequenced from the same sample in a study of neurological immune-mediated disorders. In TCRdb, the 5' RACE reads were re-called with MiXCR into one record per CDR3 protein. The repertoire holds about 79,000 distinct CDR3 sequences, with around an eighth as singletons. Sample: PBMCs. The receptors here all came from a woman aged 45-59 years in good health.

This clonotype was seen many times. The chain carries TRBV7-9 and TRBJ1-1; D not certain. There are 16 residues in the CDR3. With 5 bases removed from V and 1 base from J, the gap between germline ends came to 17 bases. Germline V CDR1 and CDR2: SEHNR, FQNEAQ (reference sequence). CDR3 bases: TGTGCCAGCAGCCCCCTTGGTTGGCGGAAGAACACTGAAGCTTTCTTT. It is translated as CASSPLGWRKNTEAFF.

This clonotype came up many times. The chain uses TRBV7-8 and TRBJ2-5, with no clear D. The CDR3 loop spans 14 amino acids. CDR1 SGHVS and CDR2 FQNEAQ come from the germline V gene. V lost 3 bases and J 2 bases, leaving 10 bases between the germline ends. CDR3 nucleotides: TGTGCCAGCAGCTTTCAGGAACCTCAAGAGACCCAGTACTTC. Amino acid sequence: CASSFQEPQETQYF.

This clonotype has ten or more counts. This chain uses TRBV5-1 with TRBJ1-2; D is unclear. Trimming stripped 5 bases from V and 1 base from J, with 12 bases between. Germline V gene sequence: CDR1 SGHRS, CDR2 YFSETQ. The CDR3 is made up of 14 amino acids. In nucleotides, the CDR3 is TGCGCCAGCAGAGTGGCCTACCGTAACTATGGCTACACCTTC. Translating gives CASRVAYRNYGYTF.

The sample holds many counts of this clonotype. The J gene is TRBJ2-7, the V gene TRBV20-1; 7 bases fit TRBD1. V shed 6 bases and J 6 bases; nucleotides not matched to a gene: 8. CDR3 size: 12 residues. Germline V gene data show CDR1 as DFQATT and CDR2 as SNEGSKA (reference sequence). CDR3: CSAQGQQGEQYF. CDR3 DNA: TGCAGTGCCCAGGGACAGCAGGGCGAGCAGTACTTC.

This clonotype was seen a handful of times. The chain is built from TRBV20-1 and TRBJ1-5; TRBD1 aligns across 8 bases. Germline V gene data show CDR1 as DFQATT and CDR2 as SNEGSKA (reference sequence). The CDR3 has 18 amino acids. The ends lost 6 bases at V and 0 bases at J; junction bases unmatched: 16. CDR3 amino acids: CSASALDRAGYSNQPQHF. CDR3 nucleotides: TGCAGTGCCAGCGCCTTGGACAGGGCGGGGTATAGCAATCAGCCCCAGCATTTT.

The table lists this clonotype with many counts. The CDR3 DNA reads TGCAGTGCGGAATCCGGGACTAGCAGCGACGAGCAGTACTTC. Translated, it gives CSAESGTSSDEQYF. The rearrangement uses TRBV20-1 and TRBJ2-7; 9 positions agree with TRBD2. This CDR3 region has 14 residues. Germline V lookup: CDR1 DFQATT, CDR2 SNEGSKA (reference sequence). J was trimmed by 5 bases and V by 6 bases; bases with no gene match: 11.

This rearrangement joins TRBV18 to TRBJ1-3; possible D gene TRBD1, 5 bases. CDR3 size: 14 residues. The germline V and J ends were trimmed by 3 bases and 0 bases, with 6 bases remaining between them. Germline V gives CDR1 KGHSH, CDR2 LQKENI. Written as DNA, the CDR3 is TGTGCCAGCTCACCGGGGACCTCTGGAAACACCATATATTTT. Its translation: CASSPGTSGNTIYF.

This clonotype has a count of ten or more. The chain carries TRBV2 and TRBJ2-2; 12 bases align to TRBD2. J was trimmed by 1 base and V by 10 bases; bases with no gene match: 4. The CDR3 extends over 15 amino acids. Germline V CDR1 and CDR2: SNHLY, FYNNEI. CDR3 sequence: CATQTSGRNTGELFF. The CDR3 coding sequence is TGTGCCACGCAGACTAGCGGGAGGAACACCGGGGAGCTGTTTTTT.

This clonotype was seen only a few times. The CDR3, as DNA: TGTGCCAGCAGTAGTCTAGCGGGGTGGAATGAGCAGTTCTTC. This codes for CASSSLAGWNEQFF. The chain has TRBV6-5 and TRBJ2-1; 9 nucleotides align to TRBD2. V was clipped by 5 bases and J by 7 bases; unmatched bases: 6. CDR1 is MNHEY and CDR2 is SVGAGI in the germline V gene. CDR3 size: 14 residues.

Of note for this clonotype: The junction departs from the called germline gene at one end, perhaps through a read error. J is TRBJ2-3 and V is TRBV29-1; TRBD2 matches 7 bases. Germline CDR1 SQVTM, CDR2 ANQGSEA. The CDR3 spans 13 residues. The CDR3 DNA reads TGCAGCGTTGTTTGCGGGAGTATGCATACGCAATATTTT. It specifies CSVVCGSMHTQYF.

In this sample, this clonotype turned up many times. This chain's CDR3 is CASSVGVSMGYEQYF. In DNA, the CDR3 is TGTGCCAGCAGCGTAGGGGTCAGTATGGGCTACGAGCAGTACTTC. The chain combines TRBV9 with TRBJ2-7, with D unresolved. The length of the CDR3 is 15 residues. Germline CDR1 is SGDLS and CDR2 is YYNGEE. V lost 0 bases, J lost 3 bases, and 13 bases lay in between.

This clonotype has a count of ten or more. The CDR3 DNA reads TGTGCCACCAGTGACCCCGGACAGAACGAGCAGTACTTC. Its translation is CATSDPGQNEQYF. The chain combines TRBV24-1 with TRBJ2-7, with D perhaps TRBD1 (6 bases). Germline V lookup: CDR1 KGHDR, CDR2 SFDVKD. The CDR3 has 13 amino acids. V was shortened by 4 bases and J by 5 bases, with 11 bases between the two germline ends.

This clonotype was seen repeatedly, ten times or more. The CDR3 loop is CASSPPGLTDNEQFF. The CDR3 DNA reads TGTGCCAGCAGTCCCCCGGGACTAACAGACAATGAGCAGTTCTTC. The gene calls are TRBV28 and TRBJ2-1; 7 bases are shared with TRBD2. Germline V CDR1 and CDR2: MDHEN, SYDVKM. The CDR3 runs to 15 residues. The V gene end was trimmed by 5 bases and the J gene end by 5 bases; junction bases not matched to a gene: 9.

This clonotype showed up many times. The V gene is TRBV9, the J gene TRBJ2-3, with 9 positions matching TRBD1. This CDR3 has 15 amino acids. With V trimmed by 4 bases and J by 7 bases, 10 bases remained unmatched. Germline-derived CDR1 and CDR2 are SGDLS and YYNGEE. CDR3 sequence: CASSPTGTGFYTQYF. CDR3 in DNA: TGTGCCAGCAGCCCGACCGGGACAGGGTTTTATACGCAGTATTTT. Variable domain in full (rest from reference TRBV9 and TRBJ2-3): DSGVTQTPKHLITATGQRVTLRCSPRSGDLSVYWYQQSLDQGLQFLIQYYNGEERAKGNILERFSAQQFPDLHSELNLSSLELGDSALYFCASSPTGTGFYTQYFGPGTRLTVL.

Many counts were recorded for this clonotype. The J gene is TRBJ2-4, the V gene TRBV5-1; TRBD1 might be the D (5 bases). Germline V gene lookup returns CDR1 SGHRS and CDR2 YFSETQ. The CDR3 totals 13 residues. V lost 3 bases and J lost 7, with 11 bases in between. Written as DNA, the CDR3 is TGCGCCAGCAGCTGGTTCCAGGGTAACATTCAGTACTTC. This codes for CASSWFQGNIQYF.

This clonotype was counted at least ten times. The chain combines TRBV4-2 with TRBJ2-7; unclear D gene. Germline V CDR1 and CDR2: LGHNA, YNFKEQ. The CDR3 is 14 amino acids. The V and J ends lost 1 base and 3 bases respectively, with 10 bases between them. In DNA, the CDR3 is TGTGCCAGCAGCCAAGTACGGGTGGGCTACGAGCAGTACTTC. It codes for CASSQVRVGYEQYF.

There are many counts of this clonotype. The chain couples TRBV12-3 or TRBV12-4 to TRBJ1-2; 9 nucleotides agree with TRBD1. The CDR3 length is 14 residues. V lost 7 bases and J lost 7; bases outside the gene matches: 10. CDR3: CASTPTGGVFGYTF. CDR3 sequence (DNA): TGTGCCAGCACCCCAACAGGGGGCGTATTTGGCTACACCTTC.

This clonotype has a single count. This chain joins TRBV5-6 and TRBJ1-5; 7 bases line up with TRBD1. This CDR3 region has 18 residues. The V gene's germline CDR1 is SGHDT and CDR2 YYEEEE. The V segment lost 4 bases and the J segment 1 base; nucleotides outside the gene matches: 14. CDR3: CASSIRQGRLFSNQPQHF. The CDR3 DNA is TGTGCCAGCAGCATAAGACAGGGACGGCTTTTCAGCAATCAGCCCCAGCATTTT.

This chain uses TRBV13 with TRBJ2-7; TRBD1 is a possible D gene (5 bases). The ends were cut back, 4 bases at V and 0 bases at J, with 13 bases in the middle. Per the germline V gene, CDR1 is PRHDT and CDR2 is FYEKMQ (reference sequence). This CDR3 has 15 residues. CDR3 amino acids: CASSSQTVYSYEQYF. The CDR3 DNA reads as TGTGCCAGCAGCTCCCAGACAGTGTACTCCTACGAGCAGTACTTC.

This clonotype was recorded at least ten times. This chain uses TRBV20-1 with TRBJ1-5; possibly TRBD1 for D (5 bases). V lost 0 bases, J lost 4 bases, and 7 bases lay in between. The CDR3 spans 13 residues. The germline V gene has CDR1 DFQATT and CDR2 SNEGSKA (reference sequence). CDR3 DNA sequence: TGCAGTGCTAGAGATCAGGGAAATCAGCCCCAGCATTTT. This encodes CSARDQGNQPQHF.

A few counts support this clonotype. The rearrangement links TRBV19 to TRBJ1-5; 7 positions match TRBD1. Germline values: CDR1 LNHDA, CDR2 SQIVND (reference sequence). V was clipped by 1 base and J by 5 bases; unmatched bases: 11. CDR3 size: 17 residues. Here the CDR3 DNA reads TGTGCCAGTAGTATAGGGGGGACAGTCGCCCCGGATCAGCCCCAGCATTTT. This translates into CASSIGGTVAPDQPQHF.

This clonotype came up many times. The gene calls are TRBV5-1 and TRBJ1-2, with D tentatively TRBD1 (6 bases). Germline V gene sequence: CDR1 SGHRS, CDR2 YFSETQ. CDR3 size: 14 residues. Trimming removed 4 bases at V and 4 bases at J, with 14 bases between. The CDR3 reads CASSGTNGIYGYTF. The DNA of the CDR3 is TGCGCCAGCAGCGGGACAAACGGTATCTATGGCTACACCTTC. Looking up the rest from reference TRBV5-1 and TRBJ1-2 gives the full variable domain: KAGVTQTPRYLIKTRGQQVTLSCSPISGHRSVSWYQQTPGQGLQFLFEYFSETQRNKGNFPGRFSGRQFSNSRSEMNVSTLELGDSALYLCASSGTNGIYGYTFGSGTRLTVV.

This clonotype was seen ten or more times. V gene TRBV12-3 or TRBV12-4 combines with J gene TRBJ1-1; a possible D gene is TRBD1 (6 bases). The CDR3 loop spans 15 amino acids. Trimming took 6 bases from V and 0 from J, leaving 14 bases between them. The CDR3 DNA follows: TGTGCCAGCAGCTATTGGGACACCCTGAACACTGAAGCTTTCTTT. Its translation is CASSYWDTLNTEAFF.

The rearrangement uses TRBV27 and TRBJ2-1; 8 nucleotides agree with TRBD2. This CDR3 region has 15 residues. V lost 8 bases and J lost 8; bases outside the gene matches: 14. The germline V gene has CDR1 MNHEY and CDR2 SMNVEV (reference sequence). The CDR3 nucleotides read TGTGCCAGCGGGACTAGTGTTATAGAGATCTATGAGCAGTTCTTC. This translates into CASGTSVIEIYEQFF.

This clonotype was picked up many times. The chain employs TRBV5-1 and TRBJ2-5; 9 bases are a match to TRBD2. Germline V gene sequence: CDR1 SGHRS, CDR2 YFSETQ. The junction had 12 bases not matched to a gene; V was cut back by 4 bases and J by 2 bases. The CDR3 is 17 residues long. CDR3 amino acids: CASSEGLAGNNQETQYF. The CDR3, as DNA: TGCGCCAGCAGCGAGGGGCTAGCGGGGAATAATCAAGAGACCCAGTACTTC.